This TCR beta chain derives from a study of CD4+ T cells in melanoma. Study observations and caveats: A reported correlation linked neoantigen-specific CD4+ T cells to CD8+, macrophage and B cell function.

Sequencing used immunoSEQ multiplex PCR; TCRdb keeps in-frame clones, though not all of them. Here the sample spans about 21,000 clones, more than 65% being singletons. Note on this clone: Its antigen is as yet unknown.

Germline V gene sequence: CDR1 MNHEY, CDR2 SMNVEV (reference sequence). The CDR3 length is 18 residues. Trimming cost V 3 bases and J 1 base, with 16 bases left between them. The chain combines TRBV27 with TRBJ2-6; D is ambiguous. The specimen was cells from a culture (not recorded whether cultured in vitro). The clonotype originates from a human donor with melanoma. CDR3 amino acids: CASSLKGRRQSGANVLTF. The CDR3 DNA reads as TGTGCCAGCAGTTTGAAAGGGCGCCGGCAATCTGGGGCCAACGTCCTGACTTTC.